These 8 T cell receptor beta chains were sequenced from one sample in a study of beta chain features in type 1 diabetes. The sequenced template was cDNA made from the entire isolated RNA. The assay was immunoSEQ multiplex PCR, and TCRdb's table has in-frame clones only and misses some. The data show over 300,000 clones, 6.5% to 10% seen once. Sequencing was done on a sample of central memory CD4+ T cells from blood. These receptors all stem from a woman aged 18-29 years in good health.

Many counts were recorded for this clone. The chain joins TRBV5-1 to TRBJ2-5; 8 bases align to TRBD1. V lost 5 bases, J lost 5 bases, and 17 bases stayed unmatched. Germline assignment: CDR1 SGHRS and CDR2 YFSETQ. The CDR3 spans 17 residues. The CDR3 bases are TGCGCCAGCAGTTCCCTCTCAACAGGGGGAGGAGCGGAGACCCAGTACTTC. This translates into CASSSLSTGGGAETQYF.

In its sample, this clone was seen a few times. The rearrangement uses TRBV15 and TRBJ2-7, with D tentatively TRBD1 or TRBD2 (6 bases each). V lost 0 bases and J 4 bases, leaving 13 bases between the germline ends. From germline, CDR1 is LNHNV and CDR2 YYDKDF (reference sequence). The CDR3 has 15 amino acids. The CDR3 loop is CATSRDRLGGYEQYF. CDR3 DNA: TGTGCCACCAGCAGAGATCGACTAGGGGGGTACGAGCAGTACTTC.

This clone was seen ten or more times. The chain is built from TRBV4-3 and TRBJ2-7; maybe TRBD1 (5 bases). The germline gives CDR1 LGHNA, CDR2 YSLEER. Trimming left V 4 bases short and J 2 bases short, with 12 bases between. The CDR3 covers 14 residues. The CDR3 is CASSRDRQAYEQYF. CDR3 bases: TGCGCCAGCAGCCGAGACAGACAAGCCTACGAGCAGTACTTC.

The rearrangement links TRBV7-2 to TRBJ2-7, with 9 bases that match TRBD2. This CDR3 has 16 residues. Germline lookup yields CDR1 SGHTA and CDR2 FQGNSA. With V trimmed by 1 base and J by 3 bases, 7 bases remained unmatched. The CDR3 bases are TGTGCCAGCAGCTTAGGTGGGACTAGCAACGTCTACGAGCAGTACTTC. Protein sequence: CASSLGGTSNVYEQYF. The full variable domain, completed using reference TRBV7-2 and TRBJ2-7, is GAGVSQSPSNKVTEKGKDVELRCDPISGHTALYWYRQSLGQGLEFLIYFQGNSAPDKSGLPSDRFSAERTGGSVSTLTIQRTQQEDSAVYLCASSLGGTSNVYEQYFGPGTRLTVT.

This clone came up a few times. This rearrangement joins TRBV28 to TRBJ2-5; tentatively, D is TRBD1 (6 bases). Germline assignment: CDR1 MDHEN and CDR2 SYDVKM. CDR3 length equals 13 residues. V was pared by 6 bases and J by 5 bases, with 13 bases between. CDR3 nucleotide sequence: TGTGCCAGCAGCCTACAGGGTTCGGAGACCCAGTACTTC. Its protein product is CASSLQGSETQYF. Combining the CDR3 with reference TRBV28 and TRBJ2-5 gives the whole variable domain DVKVTQSSRYLVKRTGEKVFLECVQDMDHENMFWYRQDPGLGLRLIYFSYDVKMKEKGDIPEGYSVSREKKERFSLILESASTNQTSMYLCASSLQGSETQYFGPGTRLLVL.

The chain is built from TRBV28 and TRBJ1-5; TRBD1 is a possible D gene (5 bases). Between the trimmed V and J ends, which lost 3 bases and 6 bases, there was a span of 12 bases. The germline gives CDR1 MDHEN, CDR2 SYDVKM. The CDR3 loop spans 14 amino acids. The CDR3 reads CASSFVAGGQPQHF. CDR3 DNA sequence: TGTGCCAGCAGTTTTGTGGCCGGGGGTCAGCCCCAGCATTTT. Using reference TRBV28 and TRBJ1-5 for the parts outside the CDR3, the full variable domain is DVKVTQSSRYLVKRTGEKVFLECVQDMDHENMFWYRQDPGLGLRLIYFSYDVKMKEKGDIPEGYSVSREKKERFSLILESASTNQTSMYLCASSFVAGGQPQHFGDGTRLSIL.

CDR3 sequence: CASSPRRTDTQYF. CDR3 sequence (DNA): TGTGCCAGCTCACCACGGAGGACAGATACGCAGTATTTT. The V gene is TRBV18, the J gene TRBJ2-3; the D gene is possibly TRBD2 (5 bases). With 1 base removed from V and 3 bases from J, the gap between germline ends came to 5 bases. Germline V gene sequence: CDR1 KGHSH, CDR2 LQKENI. The CDR3 contains 13 residues.

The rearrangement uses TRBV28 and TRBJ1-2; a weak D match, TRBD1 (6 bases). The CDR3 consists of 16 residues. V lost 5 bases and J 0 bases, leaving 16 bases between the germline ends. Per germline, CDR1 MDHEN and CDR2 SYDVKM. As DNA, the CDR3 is TGTGCCAGCAGTACGACCGGGCAGGGGCCTAACTATGGCTACACCTTC. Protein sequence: CASSTTGQGPNYGYTF.